The present TCR beta chain was sequenced within a study of control samples from healthy donors and cancer patients. This CDR3 is 15 amino acids long. Germline V gives CDR1 MNHEY, CDR2 SVGAGI. Germline trimming cut 7 bases from V and 5 bases from J; bases unmatched to any gene: 11. Profiling relied on immunoSEQ multiplex PCR, and the TCRdb table lists in-frame clones only, not all of them. The sample yields 50,000 or so clones, over 85% seen once. Specimen: PBMCs. The chain links TRBV6-5 to TRBJ2-5; 9 bases agree with TRBD2. This TCR was recovered from a woman between 45 and 60 years old with head and neck cancer. The CDR3 region has the DNA TGTGCCAGCAAGACAGGGACTAGCAATAGGGAGACCCAGTACTTC. Encoded protein: CASKTGTSNRETQYF.